The 15 T cell receptor beta chains below were found in one sample sequenced in a study of CD8+CD57+ T cells in acquired aplastic anemia (dated by TCRdb to the late 2010s). The patients picked for sequencing were ones in whom flow cytometry had shown an expansion of CD8+CD57+ cells. Sequencing used an Illumina HiSeq 2000. Profiling of TCR beta VDJ combinations and CDR3 sequences used genomic DNA as the template. The raw public reads went through TCRdb reprocessing: fastp at Q25, MiXCR clone calling, in-frame beta chains kept. Rows with one shared CDR3 protein collapse into an entry with the most common genes and DNA. Counted in this sample were a few hundred thousand distinct CDR3 sequences; about half of them appeared once. The ten top clones hold about 20% of the sample. Input material: sorted CD4+, CD8+, or CD8+CD57+ T cells (not recorded which) from PBMCs. The receptors were sampled from a human donor with aplastic anemia.

This clonotype occurred once. The rearrangement links TRBV3-1 to TRBJ2-3; perhaps TRBD1 as D (5 bases). V lost 0 bases, J lost 5 bases, and 12 bases lay in between. CDR3 length: 15 residues. Looked up from germline, CDR1 is LGHDT and CDR2 is YNNKEL (reference sequence). The CDR3 region has the DNA TGTGCCAGCAGCCAAGACAGGGCGACGGGAGATACGCAGTATTTT. It codes for CASSQDRATGDTQYF.

This clonotype has at least ten counts. The gene calls are TRBV5-1 and TRBJ2-7, with a tentative D call TRBD1 (6 bases). The V gene's germline CDR1 is SGHRS and CDR2 YFSETQ. Trimming pared 4 bases from V and 3 bases from J, leaving 14 bases between. CDR3 length: 14 amino acids. This CDR3 reads CASSQTGSSYEQYF. The CDR3 nucleotides are TGCGCCAGCAGCCAGACAGGTTCCAGCTACGAGCAGTACTTC.

Many counts were recorded for this clonotype. Here the CDR3 DNA reads TGTGCCAGCAGCTTAGGCACCCCTAGCAATCAGCCCCAGCATTTT. Protein product: CASSLGTPSNQPQHF. This chain joins TRBV7-8 and TRBJ1-5; D unresolved. Trimming cost V 1 base and J 0 bases, with 7 bases left between them. Germline loops: CDR1 SGHVS, CDR2 FQNEAQ. The CDR3 runs 15 residues.

For this clonotype: Given a much more abundant clone one base away, this may be a read error. CDR3 protein: CASRRKGGRTDTQHF. DNA for the CDR3: TGTGCCAGCAGGCGTAAGGGGGGGAGGACAGATACGCAGCATTTT. V and J are TRBV7-6 and TRBJ2-3; the D gene is possibly TRBD1 (6 bases). The J call may be wrong; the DNA end is better matched by TRBJ1-5. The CDR3 runs to 15 residues. Germline CDR1 and CDR2: SGHVS and FNYEAQ.

This clonotype was picked up many times. V usage is TRBV3-1 and J usage is TRBJ2-7; D is uncertain. The V and J ends lost 1 base and 5 bases respectively, with 9 bases between them. In germline, CDR1 is LGHDT, CDR2 YNNKEL (reference sequence). The CDR3 spans 13 residues. This chain's CDR3 is CASSQGPEDEQYF. The CDR3 DNA follows: TGTGCCAGCAGCCAAGGCCCCGAGGACGAGCAGTACTTC.

This sequence joins TRBV24-1 and TRBJ2-1; 12 bases align to TRBD2. The CDR3 consists of 16 residues. Germline CDR1 KGHDR, CDR2 SFDVKD. J gave up 8 bases and V 4 bases, and 8 bases lay outside the gene matches. The DNA for the CDR3 is TGTGCCACCAGTGACCGGACTAGCGGGGTGATCGATGAGCAGTTCTTC. Translating gives CATSDRTSGVIDEQFF.

V gene TRBV7-2 combines with J gene TRBJ1-2, with 9 bases that match TRBD1. The CDR3 covers 15 residues. Unmatched junction bases numbered 8, after V lost 4 bases and J lost 5 bases. The germline CDR1 and CDR2 sequences are SGHTA and FQGNSA. In DNA, the CDR3 is TGTGCCAGCAGCTCCACGGGACAGGGACAATATGGCTACACCTTC. Amino acid sequence: CASSSTGQGQYGYTF.

The chain combines TRBV12-3 or TRBV12-4 with TRBJ2-3; D uncertain. CDR3 length: 15 amino acids. V lost 1 base to trimming and J lost 4 bases, with 12 bases between them. Here the CDR3 DNA reads TGTGCCAGCAGTTTAGTGGCAGGCCAGTCAGATACGCAGTATTTT. Translated: CASSLVAGQSDTQYF.

This clonotype was observed a few times. A much more abundant neighbour one base away suggests this may be a read error. The chain combines TRBV11-3 with TRBJ2-7; no reliable D call. Germline assignment: CDR1 SGHNT and CDR2 YENEEA. This CDR3 spans 15 amino acids. CDR3 amino acids: CASSLGAARHYEQHF. The DNA for the CDR3 is TGTGCCAGCAGCTTAGGGGCAGCTAGACACTACGAGCAGCACTTC.

Remarks on this clonotype: This may stem from a read error, because a much larger clone lies one nucleotide away. The chain combines TRBV5-1 with TRBJ2-2; D may be TRBD2 (5 bases). The CDR3 sequence is 15 residues long. V gave up 2 bases and J gave up 4 bases, with 12 bases separating them. CDR1 and CDR2 (germline): SGHRS, YFSETQ. As DNA, the CDR3 is TGCGCCAGCAGCTTATCTGAGGCGGGCACCGGGGAGCTGTTTTTT. Protein product: CASSLSEAGTGELFF.

At least ten counts were recorded for this clonotype. The V and J genes are TRBV3-1 and TRBJ1-2, with D unresolved. Germline CDR1 LGHDT, CDR2 YNNKEL (reference sequence). This CDR3 contains 11 residues. Trimming removed 1 base at V and 5 bases at J, with 2 bases between. CDR3 region: CASSQAYGYTF. For the CDR3, the DNA is TGTGCCAGCAGCCAAGCTTATGGCTACACCTTC.

In this sample, this clonotype turned up many times. The CDR3: CASSKGGGETQYF. CDR3 DNA: TGTGCCAGCTCCAAAGGGGGAGGAGAGACCCAGTACTTC. The chain joins TRBV6-1 to TRBJ2-5, with D possibly called TRBD1 or TRBD2 (6 bases each). CDR1 is MNHNS, CDR2 SASEGT, per germline. CDR3 size: 13 residues. V was cut by 8 bases and J by 4 bases, with 14 bases left in between.

V is TRBV7-9 and J is TRBJ2-1, with D perhaps TRBD1 (6 bases). Germline lookup yields CDR1 SEHNR and CDR2 FQNEAQ (reference sequence). Trimming removed 5 bases at V and 0 bases at J, with 14 bases between. CDR3 length equals 16 residues. The CDR3 nucleotides read TGTGCCAGCAGCACCCCGAGGGGGAGCTCCTACAATGAGCAGTTCTTC. Residues: CASSTPRGSSYNEQFF.

J is TRBJ1-3 and V is TRBV25-1, with D unclear. Trimming cost V 2 bases and J 7 bases, with 9 bases left between them. The CDR3 consists of 13 residues. Germline loops: CDR1 MGHDK, CDR2 SYGVNS. The CDR3 here is CASSENGVNTIYF. The CDR3 DNA sequence: TGTGCCAGCAGTGAAAACGGGGTGAACACCATATATTTT.

V gene TRBV19 combines with J gene TRBJ2-5; D is perhaps TRBD1 (6 bases). The V end lost 5 bases, the J end lost 1 base, and 8 bases lay between the germline ends. This CDR3 region has 13 residues. CDR1 is LNHDA, CDR2 SQIVND, per germline (reference sequence). The DNA of the CDR3 is TGTGCCAGTAGTCAACAGGGCCAAGAGACCCAGTACTTC. Translating it yields CASSQQGQETQYF.